A selection of T cell receptor beta chains follows, all from one sample in a study of control samples from healthy donors and cancer patients. The protocol was immunoSEQ multiplex PCR, while the TCRdb copy is restricted to in-frame clones and leaves out a portion. The sample shows 100,000 to 150,000 clones, 85% to 95% of them seen only once. Sequenced input: PBMCs. The receptors were sampled from a man older than 75 with head and neck cancer. CDR3s include the opening cysteine and the closing phenylalanine or tryptophan. D genes are given only for firm matches. Clone size, where shown, is once, few, many, or a class for clones that have expanded.

V,J,size,D,DNA,CDR3
TRBV11-2,TRBJ2-1,NA,TRBD2,TGTGCCAGCAGCCTTAGCGGGGGGACCTACAATGAGCAGTTCTTC,CASSLSGGTYNEQFF
TRBV5-4,TRBJ1-2,once,NA,TGTGCCAGCAGCCTCCCGGGCCGGAATAACTATGGCTACACCTTC,CASSLPGRNNYGYTF
TRBV11-3,TRBJ2-7,once,TRBD1,TGTGCCAGCAGGAAGGGACAGGGTTACGAGCAGTACTTC,CASRKGQGYEQYF
TRBV5-1,TRBJ2-2,once,NA,TGCGCCAGCAGTGAAGCGCTGGCGGGCACCGGGGAGCTGTTTTTT,CASSEALAGTGELFF
TRBV11-2,TRBJ1-4,NA,NA,TGTGCCAGCAGCCAACAGGGTTTTTATGAAAAACTGTTTTTT,CASSQQGFYEKLFF
TRBV24-1,TRBJ2-5,NA,NA,TGTGCCACCAGTGGTGGGGGAGAGACCCAGTACTTC,CATSGGGETQYF
TRBV5-1,TRBJ2-7,NA,NA,TGCGCCAGCAGCTTGGGAGGGGACGGTCGCGAGCAGTACTTC,CASSLGGDGREQYF
TRBV5-1,TRBJ2-7,NA,NA,TGCGCCAGCAGCTTGAGTACCAGGGACGAGCAGTACTTC,CASSLSTRDEQYF
TRBV7-6,TRBJ1-1,NA,TRBD1,TGTGCCAGCAGCTTGGGGCGACAGGGGGTGGCTGAAGCTTTCTTT,CASSLGRQGVAEAFF
TRBV7-7,TRBJ2-1,NA,TRBD2,TGTGCCAGCAGCTTGGTAGCGGGACCCTACAATGAGCAGTTCTTC,CASSLVAGPYNEQFF
TRBV4-2,TRBJ2-7,NA,TRBD2,TGTGCCAGCAGCCATGCCCTAGCGGGCGAGCAGTACTTC,CASSHALAGEQYF
TRBV5-1,TRBJ2-5,NA,TRBD2,TGCGCCAGCACGCTTAGCGGGTACCAAGAGACCCAGTACTTC,CASTLSGYQETQYF
TRBV30,TRBJ1-1,NA,NA,TGTGCCTGGAGCGGGGACCGGGGCACTGAAGCTTTCTTT,CAWSGDRGTEAFF
TRBV7-2,TRBJ2-3,NA,NA,TGTGCCAGCAGTCGCCCGATCGCGGTGACGCAGTATTTT,CASSRPIAVTQYF
TRBV6-5,TRBJ1-3,once,NA,TGTGCCAGCAGAACTGCTGGCGCCGGAAACACCATATATTTT,CASRTAGAGNTIYF
TRBV11-2,TRBJ2-7,NA,NA,TGTGCCAGCAGCTTAGAGAGGCAGGCCTACGAGCAGTACTTC,CASSLERQAYEQYF
TRBV3-1/TRBV3-2,TRBJ1-2,NA,NA,TGTGCCAGCAGCCAAGGGAAAGGTCACACGCAGGGAGGCTACACCTTC,CASSQGKGHTQGGYTF
TRBV7-9,TRBJ1-1,NA,NA,TGTGCCAGCAGCTTAATACTGAACACTGAAGCTTTCTTT,CASSLILNTEAFF
TRBV5-1,TRBJ2-2,NA,TRBD2,TGCGCCAGCAGCTTGGAGGCTAGCGGGGCCGGGGAGCTGTTTTTT,CASSLEASGAGELFF
TRBV4-1,TRBJ1-4,NA,NA,TGCGCCAGCAGCCAAGCCGGGACGAAGAATGAAAAACTGTTTTTT,CASSQAGTKNEKLFF
TRBV21-1,TRBJ1-1,NA,NA,TGTGCCAGCAGCAAGGAGACAACCACTGAAGCTTTCTTT,CASSKETTTEAFF
TRBV5-6,TRBJ2-5,NA,TRBD2,TGTGCCAGCAGCCCGGGGGGACGTCAAGAGACCCAGTACTTC,CASSPGGRQETQYF
TRBV5-6,TRBJ2-7,NA,NA,TGTGCCAGCAGCTTGGTTAACGAGCAGTACTTC,CASSLVNEQYF
TRBV3-1/TRBV3-2,TRBJ2-6,NA,NA,TGTGCCAGCAGCCAACGGGGTCGACTGGCTGGGGCCAACGTCCTGACTTTC,CASSQRGRLAGANVLTF
TRBV6-1,TRBJ2-7,NA,NA,TGTGCCAGCAGTGAAATAGCTGGCGCCTACGAGCAGTACTTC,CASSEIAGAYEQYF
TRBV18,TRBJ2-1,NA,TRBD2,TGTGCCAGCTCATCGACTAGCGGGACTTACAATGAGCAGTTCTTC,CASSSTSGTYNEQFF
TRBV10-3,TRBJ1-2,NA,NA,TGTGCCATCAGTGAACACAGCCTCTATGGCTACACCTTC,CAISEHSLYGYTF
TRBV29-1,TRBJ1-1,NA,NA,TGCAGCGTTCCCCGAGGAGGGGCGAAAGAAGCTTTCTTT,CSVPRGGAKEAFF
TRBV3-1/TRBV3-2,TRBJ1-1,NA,NA,TGTGCCAGCAGCCGACCGATGAACACTGAAGCTTTCTTT,CASSRPMNTEAFF
TRBV5-8,TRBJ2-4,NA,NA,TGTGCCAGCAGTAGGTTAGCCAAAAACATTCAGTACTTC,CASSRLAKNIQYF
TRBV2,TRBJ2-7,NA,TRBD1,TGTGCCAGCAGCCTTAAAGGGGGGACAGGGGGCGAGCAGTACTTC,CASSLKGGTGGEQYF
TRBV4-1,TRBJ2-1,NA,NA,TGCGCCAGCAGCCAAGGGATACTAGCCAGCTCCTACAATGAGCAGTTCTTC,CASSQGILASSYNEQFF
TRBV12-3/TRBV12-4,TRBJ2-7,NA,NA,TGTGCCAGCAGTTTATATCCTACCTACGAGCAGTACTTC,CASSLYPTYEQYF
TRBV7-6,TRBJ1-4,NA,NA,TGTGCCAGCTCCCCGGGGGGATTTAATGAAAAACTGTTTTTT,CASSPGGFNEKLFF
TRBV20-1,TRBJ1-2,NA,NA,TGCAGTGCTAGTTTGGTTTCACCGGGTAGCTATGGCTACACCTTC,CSASLVSPGSYGYTF
TRBV30,TRBJ2-3,NA,TRBD2,TGTGCCTGGAGCGCACGCGGGGGGGCAGATACGCAGTATTTT,CAWSARGGADTQYF
TRBV27,TRBJ2-1,NA,NA,TGTGCCAGCAGTCGACTAGACGGTGAGCAGTTCTTC,CASSRLDGEQFF
TRBV27,TRBJ2-7,NA,NA,TGTGCCAGCAGCCTTAACGGCTACGAGCAGTACTTC,CASSLNGYEQYF
TRBV11-2,TRBJ1-2,once,NA,TGTGCCAGCAGCCAAAGAGGATTGAGCGGCTACACCTTC,CASSQRGLSGYTF
TRBV6-2/TRBV6-3,TRBJ2-1,NA,NA,TGTGCCAGCAGTTACTCGGCTCAGGTCGTCAATGAGCAGTTCTTC,CASSYSAQVVNEQFF
TRBV5-6,TRBJ2-7,NA,NA,TGTGCCAGCAGCGTGGGACGGGGATACGTGCAGTACTTC,CASSVGRGYVQYF
TRBV5-1,TRBJ1-1,NA,TRBD1,TGCGCCAGCAGCTCCGCCGGGACAGGCCAAGCTTTCTTT,CASSSAGTGQAFF
TRBV6-2/TRBV6-3,TRBJ2-3,NA,NA,TGTGCCAGCAGCCTTAGGACTATCAGTACGATCACAGATACGCAGTATTTT,CASSLRTISTITDTQYF
TRBV13,TRBJ1-2,NA,NA,TGTGCCAGCAGCTCTCTCCGGGGTTATGGCTACACCTTC,CASSSLRGYGYTF
TRBV19,TRBJ1-2,NA,TRBD1,TGTGCCAGTACGCACAGGGGGCAGATTTCCTATGGCTACACCTTC,CASTHRGQISYGYTF
TRBV12-3/TRBV12-4,TRBJ2-7,NA,TRBD2,TGTGCCAGCGGACTAGCGGGAGCCTACGAGCAGTACTTC,CASGLAGAYEQYF
TRBV3-1/TRBV3-2,TRBJ2-5,NA,NA,TGTGCCAGCAGCCCCTCATCGGCGGGAGAGACCCAGTACTTC,CASSPSSAGETQYF
TRBV7-2,TRBJ2-7,NA,NA,TGTGCCAGCAGCCAGCCGGCCTACGAGCAGTACTTC,CASSQPAYEQYF
TRBV2,TRBJ2-1,NA,TRBD2,TGTGCCAGCAGGAGACTAGCGGGGGGTCAAAACAACTACAATGAGCAGTTCTTC,CASRRLAGGQNNYNEQFF
TRBV5-1,TRBJ1-1,NA,TRBD1,TGCGCCAGCAGCCTGAGACAGGGGAACACTGAAGCTTTCTTT,CASSLRQGNTEAFF
TRBV7-2,TRBJ2-7,once,NA,TGTGCCAGCAGCCACGATGGGGGTGTGGGCTCCTACGAGCAGTACTTC,CASSHDGGVGSYEQYF
TRBV4-1,TRBJ2-5,NA,NA,TGCGCCAGCAGCCGCGGTCCCCAAGAGACCCAGTACTTC,CASSRGPQETQYF
TRBV6-1,TRBJ2-6,NA,TRBD1,TGTGCCAGCAGTGAACGGGACAGTGCCAACGTCCTGACTTTC,CASSERDSANVLTF
TRBV5-4,TRBJ1-2,NA,NA,TGTGCCAGCTCCAGCCTAATTTCCGGCGGCTACACCTTC,CASSSLISGGYTF